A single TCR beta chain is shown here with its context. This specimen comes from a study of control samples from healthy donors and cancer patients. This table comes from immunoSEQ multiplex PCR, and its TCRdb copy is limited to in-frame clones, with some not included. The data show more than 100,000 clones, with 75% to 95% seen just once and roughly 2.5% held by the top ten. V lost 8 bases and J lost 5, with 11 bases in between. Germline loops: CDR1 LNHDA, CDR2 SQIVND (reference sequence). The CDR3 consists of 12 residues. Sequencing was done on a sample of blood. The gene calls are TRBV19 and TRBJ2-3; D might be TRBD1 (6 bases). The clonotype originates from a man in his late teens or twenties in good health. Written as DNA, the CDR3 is TGTGCCAGTGCAGGGGACGGAGATACGCAGTATTTT. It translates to CASAGDGDTQYF.